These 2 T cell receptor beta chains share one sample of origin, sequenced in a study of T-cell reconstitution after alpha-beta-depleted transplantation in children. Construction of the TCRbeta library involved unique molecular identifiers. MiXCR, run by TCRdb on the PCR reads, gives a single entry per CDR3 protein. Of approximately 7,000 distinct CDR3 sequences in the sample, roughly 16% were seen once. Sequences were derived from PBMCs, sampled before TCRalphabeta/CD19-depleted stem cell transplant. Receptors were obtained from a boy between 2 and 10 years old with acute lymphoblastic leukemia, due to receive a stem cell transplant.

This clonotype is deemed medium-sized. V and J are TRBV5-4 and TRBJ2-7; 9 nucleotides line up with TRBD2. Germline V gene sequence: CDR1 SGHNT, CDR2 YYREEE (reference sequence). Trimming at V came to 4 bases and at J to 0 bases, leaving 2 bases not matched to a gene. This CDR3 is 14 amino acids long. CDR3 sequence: CASSRTSDSYEQYF. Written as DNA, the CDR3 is TGTGCCAGCAGCCGGACTAGCGACTCCTACGAGCAGTACTTC.

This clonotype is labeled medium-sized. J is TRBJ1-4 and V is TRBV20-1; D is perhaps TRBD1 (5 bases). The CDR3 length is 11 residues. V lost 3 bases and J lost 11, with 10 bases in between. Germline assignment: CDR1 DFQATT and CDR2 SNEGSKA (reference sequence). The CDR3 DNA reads TGCAGTGCTAGTGAGGGGACGAAACTGTTTTTT. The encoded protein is CSASEGTKLFF.